The entry below describes one T cell receptor beta chain. Its antigen remains unknown. V shed 5 bases and J 9 bases; nucleotides not matched to a gene: 9. This CDR3 comprises 14 residues. Germline CDR1 is SGHAT and CDR2 is FQNNGV. This sample was taken from a study of response to subunit inactivated influenza vaccine. Findings of the study overall: The authors proposed limited new T cell recruitment per seasonal influenza vaccination.

TCRdb reprocessed the RT-PCR reads via MiXCR and lists one record per CDR3 protein. Of roughly 700,000 distinct CDR3 sequences listed, roughly 13% are singletons. The receptor comes from a man aged 45-65 years who received an inactivated influenza vaccine. The rearrangement links TRBV11-2 to TRBJ2-1; 8 nucleotides line up with TRBD1. This material consisted of PBMCs from blood, taken around 14 days before vaccination. CDR3 DNA: TGTGCCAGCAGCCCACGACAGGGGTTGGGTGAGCAGTTCTTC. Protein: CASSPRQGLGEQFF. Looking up the rest from reference TRBV11-2 and TRBJ2-1 gives the full variable domain: EAGVAQSPRYKIIEKRQSVAFWCNPISGHATLYWYQQILGQGPKLLIQFQNNGVVDDSQLPKDRFSAERLKGVDSTLKIQPAKLEDSAVYLCASSPRQGLGEQFFGPGTRLTVL.